The clone carrying this T cell receptor (beta chain) is medium-sized by frequency. Its antigen is undetermined. The entry originates in a study of CXCR3-negative and CXCR3-positive naive CD8 T cells. Study in general: The TRB read total, approximately 150 million, broke down to about 1.5 +/- 0.3 million reads per library. Broader study findings: Comparison of naive subsets found surface CD5 to be comparable, and TCR strength was inferred on the basis of TRB CDR3 properties.

This CDR3 spans 13 amino acids. Germline V CDR1 and CDR2: SGHRS, YFSETQ. The libraries of TRB cDNA were prepared using 5' RACE with UMI labels. With the 5' RACE reads reprocessed, TCRdb shows one record per CDR3 protein and no DNA. Listed are about 5,300 distinct CDR3 sequences; around 2.9% falls within the top ten. The source of this sequence is a human donor in good health. Some clones in this sample may be carry-over from other donors' samples. Sequenced material: naive CXCR3- CD8+ T cells from blood. Subset specified: CD45RO-CCR7+CD27+CD95- naive CD8+ T cells lacking CXCR3 (TNR3-). The chain combines TRBV5-1 with TRBJ1-1. The CDR3: CASSARMNTEAFF.